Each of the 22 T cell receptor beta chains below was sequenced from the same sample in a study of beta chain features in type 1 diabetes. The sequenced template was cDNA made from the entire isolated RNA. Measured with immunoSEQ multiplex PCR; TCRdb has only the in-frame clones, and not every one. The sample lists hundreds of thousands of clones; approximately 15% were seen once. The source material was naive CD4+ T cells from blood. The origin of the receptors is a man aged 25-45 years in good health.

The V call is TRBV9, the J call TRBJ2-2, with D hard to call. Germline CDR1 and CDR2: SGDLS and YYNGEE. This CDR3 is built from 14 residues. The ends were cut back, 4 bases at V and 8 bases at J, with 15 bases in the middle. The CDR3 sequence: CASSSRADIGELFF. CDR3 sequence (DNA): TGTGCCAGCAGCTCTCGGGCCGACATAGGGGAGCTGTTTTTT.

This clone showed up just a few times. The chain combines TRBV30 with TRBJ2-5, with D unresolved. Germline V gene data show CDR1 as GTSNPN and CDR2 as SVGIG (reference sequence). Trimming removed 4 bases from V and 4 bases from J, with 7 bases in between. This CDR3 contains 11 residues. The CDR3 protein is CAWTVRETQYF. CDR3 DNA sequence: TGTGCCTGGACAGTACGAGAGACCCAGTACTTC.

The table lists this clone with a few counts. CDR3: CASSLSEGRGGEQFF. The CDR3 nucleotides are TGTGCCAGCAGTTTATCGGAGGGCCGAGGGGGTGAGCAGTTCTTC. The chain uses TRBV27 and TRBJ2-1; the D gene could be TRBD1 or TRBD2 (6 bases each). Deletions cut 0 bases from V and 9 bases from J, with 15 bases between. Per the germline V gene, CDR1 is MNHEY and CDR2 is SMNVEV (reference sequence). The CDR3 sequence is 15 residues long.

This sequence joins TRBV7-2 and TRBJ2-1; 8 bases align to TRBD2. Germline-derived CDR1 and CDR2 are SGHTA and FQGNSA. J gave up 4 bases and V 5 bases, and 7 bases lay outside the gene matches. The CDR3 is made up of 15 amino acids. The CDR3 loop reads CASSLREGRYNEQFF. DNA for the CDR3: TGTGCCAGCAGCCTTCGGGAGGGGAGGTACAATGAGCAGTTCTTC.

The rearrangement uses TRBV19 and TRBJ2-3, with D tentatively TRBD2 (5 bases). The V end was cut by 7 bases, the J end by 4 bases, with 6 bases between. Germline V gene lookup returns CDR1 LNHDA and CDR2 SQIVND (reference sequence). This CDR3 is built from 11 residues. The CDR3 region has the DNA TGTGCCAGTACGGAGGCAGATACGCAGTATTTT. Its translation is CASTEADTQYF.

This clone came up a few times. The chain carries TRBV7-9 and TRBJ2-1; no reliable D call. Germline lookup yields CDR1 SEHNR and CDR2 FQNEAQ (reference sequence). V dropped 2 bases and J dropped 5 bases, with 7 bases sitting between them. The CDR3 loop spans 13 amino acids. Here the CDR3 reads CASSLSQHNEQFF. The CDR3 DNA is TGTGCCAGCAGCTTAAGCCAACACAATGAGCAGTTCTTC. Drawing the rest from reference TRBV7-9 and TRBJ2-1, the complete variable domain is DTGVSQNPRHKITKRGQNVTFRCDPISEHNRLYWYRQTLGQGPEFLTYFQNEAQLEKSRLLSDRFSAERPKGSFSTLEIQRTEQGDSAMYLCASSLSQHNEQFFGPGTRLTVL.

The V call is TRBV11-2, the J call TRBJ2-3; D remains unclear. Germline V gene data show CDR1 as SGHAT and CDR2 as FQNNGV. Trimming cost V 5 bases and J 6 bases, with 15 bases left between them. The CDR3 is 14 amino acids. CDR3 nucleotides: TGTGCCAGCAGCCCAGTATTTCGGTACGATACGCAGTATTTT. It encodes CASSPVFRYDTQYF.

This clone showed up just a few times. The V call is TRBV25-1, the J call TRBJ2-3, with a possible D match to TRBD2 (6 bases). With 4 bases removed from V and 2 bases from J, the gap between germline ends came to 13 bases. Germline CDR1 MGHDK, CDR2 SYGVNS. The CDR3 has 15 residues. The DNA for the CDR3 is TGTGCCAGCAGTGCGCGGGGACGGGTCACAGATACGCAGTATTTT. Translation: CASSARGRVTDTQYF.

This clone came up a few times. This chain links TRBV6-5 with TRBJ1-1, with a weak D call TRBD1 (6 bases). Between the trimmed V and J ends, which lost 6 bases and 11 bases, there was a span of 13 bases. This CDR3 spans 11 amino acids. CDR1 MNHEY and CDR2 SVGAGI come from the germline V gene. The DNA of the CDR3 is TGTGCCAGCAGCCAGGGGCCGTCGGCTTTCTTT. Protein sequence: CASSQGPSAFF.

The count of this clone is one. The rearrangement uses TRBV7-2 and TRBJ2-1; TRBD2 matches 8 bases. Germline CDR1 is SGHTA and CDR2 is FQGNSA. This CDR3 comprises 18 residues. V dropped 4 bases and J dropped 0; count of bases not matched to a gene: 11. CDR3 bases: TGTGCCAGCAGCTCGGAGAGCGGGGGCTTCTTCTCCTACAATGAGCAGTTCTTC. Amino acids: CASSSESGGFFSYNEQFF. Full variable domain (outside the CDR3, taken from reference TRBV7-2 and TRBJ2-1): GAGVSQSPSNKVTEKGKDVELRCDPISGHTALYWYRQSLGQGLEFLIYFQGNSAPDKSGLPSDRFSAERTGGSVSTLTIQRTQQEDSAVYLCASSSESGGFFSYNEQFFGPGTRLTVL.

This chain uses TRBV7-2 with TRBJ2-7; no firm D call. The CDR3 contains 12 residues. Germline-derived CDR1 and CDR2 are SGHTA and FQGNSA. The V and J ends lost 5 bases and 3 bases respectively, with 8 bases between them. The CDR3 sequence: CASSLTFYEQYF. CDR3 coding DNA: TGTGCCAGCAGCCTAACCTTCTACGAGCAGTACTTC.

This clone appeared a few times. This chain's CDR3 is CASSYGGTNSPLHF. In nucleotides, the CDR3 is TGTGCCAGCAGTTACGGAGGGACAAATTCACCCCTCCACTTT. This chain uses TRBV6-5 with TRBJ1-6; TRBD1 might be the D (6 bases). This CDR3 has 14 residues. Trimming left V 2 bases short and J 7 bases short, with 9 bases between. Per germline, CDR1 MNHEY and CDR2 SVGAGI.

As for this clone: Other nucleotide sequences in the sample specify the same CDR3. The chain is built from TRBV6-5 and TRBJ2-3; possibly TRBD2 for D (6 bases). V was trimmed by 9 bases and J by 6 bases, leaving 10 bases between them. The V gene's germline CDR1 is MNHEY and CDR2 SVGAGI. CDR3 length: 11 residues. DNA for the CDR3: TGTGCCAGTACCCGGGGGGATACGCAGTATTTT. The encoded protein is CASTRGDTQYF.

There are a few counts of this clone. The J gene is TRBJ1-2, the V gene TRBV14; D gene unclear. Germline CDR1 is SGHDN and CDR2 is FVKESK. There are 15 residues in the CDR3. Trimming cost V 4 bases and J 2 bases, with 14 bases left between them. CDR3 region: CASSPKGRLNYGYTF. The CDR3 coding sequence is TGTGCCAGCAGCCCCAAAGGGCGTCTGAACTATGGCTACACCTTC.

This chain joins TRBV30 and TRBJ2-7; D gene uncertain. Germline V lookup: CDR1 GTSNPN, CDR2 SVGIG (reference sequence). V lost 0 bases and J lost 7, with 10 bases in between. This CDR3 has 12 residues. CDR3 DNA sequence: TGTGCCTGGAGTGTGTCCGGGCGTGAGCAGTACGTC. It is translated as CAWSVSGREQYV.

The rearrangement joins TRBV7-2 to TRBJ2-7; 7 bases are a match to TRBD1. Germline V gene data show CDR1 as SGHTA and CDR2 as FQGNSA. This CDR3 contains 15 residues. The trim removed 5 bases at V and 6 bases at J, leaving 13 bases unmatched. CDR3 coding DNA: TGTGCCAGCAGCCCGGGACAGAGCACGCTCGGCGAGCAGTACTTC. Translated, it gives CASSPGQSTLGEQYF.

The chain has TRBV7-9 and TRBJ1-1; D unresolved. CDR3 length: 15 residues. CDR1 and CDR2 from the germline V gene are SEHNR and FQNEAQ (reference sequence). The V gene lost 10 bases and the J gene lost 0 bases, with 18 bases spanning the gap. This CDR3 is CATTLGPLMNTEAFF. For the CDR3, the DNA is TGTGCCACCACATTAGGACCTCTAATGAACACTGAAGCTTTCTTT.

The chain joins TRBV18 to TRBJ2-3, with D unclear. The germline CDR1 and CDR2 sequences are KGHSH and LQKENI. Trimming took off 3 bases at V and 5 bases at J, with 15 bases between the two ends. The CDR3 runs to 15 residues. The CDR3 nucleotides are TGTGCCAGCTCACCGGGAATAGGGCCACGAGATACGCAGTATTTT. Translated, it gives CASSPGIGPRDTQYF.

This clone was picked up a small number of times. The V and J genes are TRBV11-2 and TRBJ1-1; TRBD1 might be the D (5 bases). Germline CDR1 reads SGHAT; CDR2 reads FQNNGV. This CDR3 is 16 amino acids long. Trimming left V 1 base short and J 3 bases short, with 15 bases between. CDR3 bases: TGTGCCAGCAGCTTAGCCTTGCGTACGGGGGACACTGAAGCTTTCTTT. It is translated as CASSLALRTGDTEAFF.

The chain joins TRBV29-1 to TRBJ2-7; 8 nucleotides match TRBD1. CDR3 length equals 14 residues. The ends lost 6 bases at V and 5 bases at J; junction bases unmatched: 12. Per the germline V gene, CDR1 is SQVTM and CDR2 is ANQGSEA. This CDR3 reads CSVLLDRVGNEQYF. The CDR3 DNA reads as TGCAGCGTATTATTGGACAGGGTCGGTAACGAGCAGTACTTC.

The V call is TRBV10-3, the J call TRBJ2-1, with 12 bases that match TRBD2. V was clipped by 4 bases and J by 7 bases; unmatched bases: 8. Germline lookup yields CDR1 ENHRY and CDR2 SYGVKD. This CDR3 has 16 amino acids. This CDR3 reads CAISALLAGGLNEQFF. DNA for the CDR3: TGTGCCATCAGTGCCCTCCTAGCGGGGGGGCTAAATGAGCAGTTCTTC.

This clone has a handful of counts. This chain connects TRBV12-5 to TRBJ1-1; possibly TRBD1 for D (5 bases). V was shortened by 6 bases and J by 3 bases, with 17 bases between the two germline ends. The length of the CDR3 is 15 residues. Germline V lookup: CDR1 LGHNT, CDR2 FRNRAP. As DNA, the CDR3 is TGTGCTAGTGGCCGAGTGGCGGGACCGTACACTGAAGCTTTCTTT. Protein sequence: CASGRVAGPYTEAFF. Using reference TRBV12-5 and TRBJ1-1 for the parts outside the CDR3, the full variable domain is DARVTQTPRHKVTEMGQEVTMRCQPILGHNTVFWYRQTMMQGLELLAYFRNRAPLDDSGMPKDRFSAEMPDATLATLKIQPSEPRDSAVYFCASGRVAGPYTEAFFGQGTRLTVV.